These T cell receptor beta chains were read from a single sample in a study of Ad26.COV2.S vaccination and SARS-CoV-2 variants. Clones were sequenced by immunoSEQ multiplex PCR, and TCRdb holds only the in-frame ones, with some missing. Found here are 200,000 to 250,000 clones, around nine tenths of them singletons; the top ten hold around 10%. The specimen was peripheral blood, collected in a trial of Ad26.COV2.S vaccine versus placebo. These receptors were obtained from a person between 18 and 60 years old who received the Ad26.COV2.S COVID-19 vaccine or a placebo. Both conserved end residues are part of each CDR3. Size is stated for part of the rows, as once, few or many counts, or as a class when the clone is expanded.

cdr3_aa: CASSSPSRDSVGEQYF; cdr3_length: 16; clone_size: NA; v_call: TRBV6-6; j_call: TRBJ2-7
cdr3_aa: CASQTVLNTEAFF; cdr3_length: 13; clone_size: NA; v_call: TRBV28; j_call: TRBJ1-1
cdr3_aa: CASSITGGRTDTQYF; cdr3_length: 15; clone_size: NA; v_call: TRBV11-3; j_call: TRBJ2-3
cdr3_aa: CASSQPGGGTEAFF; cdr3_length: 14; clone_size: NA; v_call: TRBV7-2; j_call: TRBJ1-1
cdr3_aa: CASSTLAGTFFIEQFF; cdr3_length: 16; clone_size: NA; v_call: TRBV19; j_call: TRBJ2-1
cdr3_aa: CASSSRRGLTDTQYF; cdr3_length: 15; clone_size: NA; v_call: TRBV7-9; j_call: TRBJ2-3
cdr3_aa: CASGGAWDTYNEQFF; cdr3_length: 15; clone_size: NA; v_call: TRBV6-5; j_call: TRBJ2-1
cdr3_aa: CASSSRQGVYEQYF; cdr3_length: 14; clone_size: many; v_call: TRBV7-6; j_call: TRBJ2-7
cdr3_aa: CASVDSQIYEQYF; cdr3_length: 13; clone_size: NA; v_call: TRBV6-5; j_call: TRBJ2-7
cdr3_aa: CATSRAGTNQETQYF; cdr3_length: 15; clone_size: NA; v_call: TRBV15; j_call: TRBJ2-5
cdr3_aa: CASSARLGLAKNIQYF; cdr3_length: 16; clone_size: NA; v_call: TRBV6-2/TRBV6-3; j_call: TRBJ2-4
cdr3_aa: CASSPQDRGQQQYF; cdr3_length: 14; clone_size: NA; v_call: TRBV18; j_call: TRBJ2-7
cdr3_aa: CASSKKGGYRGSPLHF; cdr3_length: 16; clone_size: NA; v_call: TRBV21-1; j_call: TRBJ1-6
cdr3_aa: CASSLRQAASSYEQYF; cdr3_length: 16; clone_size: NA; v_call: TRBV9; j_call: TRBJ2-7
cdr3_aa: CASSFTPGTGSAEAFF; cdr3_length: 16; clone_size: NA; v_call: TRBV27; j_call: TRBJ1-1
cdr3_aa: CAERGTPEAFF; cdr3_length: 11; clone_size: NA; v_call: TRBV19; j_call: TRBJ1-1
cdr3_aa: CASSLLGDGTEAFF; cdr3_length: 14; clone_size: NA; v_call: TRBV28; j_call: TRBJ1-1
cdr3_aa: CASSPGTSGGSSYNEQFF; cdr3_length: 18; clone_size: NA; v_call: TRBV7-6; j_call: TRBJ2-1
cdr3_aa: CASTEQGAATQYF; cdr3_length: 13; clone_size: NA; v_call: TRBV2; j_call: TRBJ2-3
cdr3_aa: CASSPKLGTGGLDGKTQYF; cdr3_length: 19; clone_size: NA; v_call: TRBV7-8; j_call: TRBJ2-5